This is a list of T cell receptor beta chains from one sample in a study of beta chain features in type 1 diabetes. The assay was immunoSEQ multiplex PCR, and TCRdb's table has in-frame clones only and misses some. The data hold about 370,000 clones, with around a tenth observed a single time. The sample comprised central memory CD4+ T cells from blood. These TCRs come from a man aged 30 to 45 with type 1 diabetes. Each CDR3 is given with its conserved first and last residue. The order of the fields is CDR3 protein, CDR3 DNA, D gene, J gene, V gene, clone size. D genes are given only for firm matches. Part of the rows lack a size; the others show once, few, many or a class for expanded clones.

CDR3: CASSPQAVPEAFF; DNA: TGTGCCAGCAGCCCCCAAGCGGTTCCTGAAGCTTTCTTT; D: .; J: TRBJ1-1; V: TRBV13; size: .
CDR3: CASSQDAGSSYEQYF; DNA: TGTGCCAGCAGCCAAGATGCGGGAAGCTCCTACGAGCAGTACTTC; D: .; J: TRBJ2-7; V: TRBV4-2; size: few
CDR3: CASSLERWTVDTDTQYF; DNA: TGCGCCAGCAGCTTGGAAAGGTGGACGGTGGACACAGATACGCAGTATTTT; D: .; J: TRBJ2-3; V: TRBV5-1; size: many
CDR3: CASSEVPRQSGEQFF; DNA: TGTGCCAGCAGTGAGGTCCCGCGACAGTCCGGTGAGCAGTTCTTC; D: .; J: TRBJ2-1; V: TRBV2; size: many
CDR3: CASSSGTAGTRVFYEQYF; DNA: TGCGCCAGCAGCTCTGGGACAGCCGGGACTAGGGTTTTCTACGAGCAGTACTTC; D: .; J: TRBJ2-7; V: TRBV5-1; size: .
CDR3: CASSQDLGLGGTEAFF; DNA: TGTGCCAGCAGCCAAGATTTGGGCTTGGGAGGCACTGAAGCTTTCTTT; D: .; J: TRBJ1-1; V: TRBV4-2; size: .
CDR3: CASSLEANYGYTF; DNA: TGTGCCAGCAGCTTAGAAGCTAACTATGGCTACACCTTC; D: .; J: TRBJ1-2; V: TRBV11-2; size: few
CDR3: CASGLGQSSYEQYF; DNA: TGTGCCAGCGGTCTGGGACAGAGTTCCTACGAGCAGTACTTC; D: TRBD1; J: TRBJ2-7; V: TRBV6-5; size: few
CDR3: CASSLGGLAGYYEQYF; DNA: TGCGCCAGCAGCTTGGGTGGACTAGCGGGGTACTACGAGCAGTACTTC; D: TRBD2; J: TRBJ2-7; V: TRBV5-1; size: .
CDR3: CASSSSTGELFF; DNA: TGTGCCAGCTCGTCTAGCACCGGGGAGCTGTTTTTT; D: .; J: TRBJ2-2; V: TRBV18; size: .
CDR3: CASSYRTGYNEQFF; DNA: TGTGCCAGCAGCTACAGGACGGGCTACAATGAGCAGTTCTTC; D: .; J: TRBJ2-1; V: TRBV7-2; size: many
CDR3: CASRTRDRGWDEQFF; DNA: TGTGCCAGCAGGACCCGGGACAGGGGCTGGGATGAGCAGTTCTTC; D: TRBD1; J: TRBJ2-1; V: TRBV6-6; size: .
CDR3: CAGNRGRTYEQYF; DNA: TGTGCCGGCAACAGGGGGCGCACCTACGAGCAGTACTTC; D: TRBD1; J: TRBJ2-7; V: TRBV30; size: few
CDR3: CASTHWQTGANVLTF; DNA: TGTGCCAGCACCCACTGGCAAACTGGGGCCAACGTCCTGACTTTC; D: .; J: TRBJ2-6; V: TRBV27; size: .
CDR3: CASSPRTGGTYEQYF; DNA: TGCGCCAGCAGCCCACGAACCGGGGGGACCTACGAGCAGTACTTC; D: TRBD2; J: TRBJ2-7; V: TRBV5-1; size: few
CDR3: CARDEDGTSGRNEQFF; DNA: TGCGCCAGGGACGAAGACGGGACTAGCGGGAGGAATGAGCAGTTCTTC; D: TRBD2; J: TRBJ2-1; V: TRBV4-1; size: .
CDR3: CASSLRNTGELFF; DNA: TGTGCCAGCAGCTTACGAAACACCGGGGAGCTGTTTTTT; D: .; J: TRBJ2-2; V: TRBV7-3; size: .
CDR3: CASSAADRQRGEQYF; DNA: TGTGCCAGCAGTGCTGCGGACAGGCAAAGAGGGGAGCAGTACTTC; D: TRBD1; J: TRBJ2-7; V: TRBV6-1; size: few
CDR3: CASSATGFTYNEQFF; DNA: TGTGCCAGCAGCGCGACTGGATTCACATACAATGAGCAGTTCTTC; D: .; J: TRBJ2-1; V: TRBV9; size: many
CDR3: CASSHQGGSGNTIYF; DNA: TGTGCCAGCAGTCATCAGGGGGGCTCTGGAAACACCATATATTTT; D: TRBD1; J: TRBJ1-3; V: TRBV6-5; size: few
CDR3: CASSVEAGTNTEAFF; DNA: TGTGCCAGCAGCGTAGAGGCAGGAACGAACACTGAAGCTTTCTTT; D: .; J: TRBJ1-1; V: TRBV9; size: .
CDR3: CASSPRSLGGNEQYF; DNA: TGCGCCAGCAGCCCTCGGTCTCTGGGAGGTAACGAGCAGTACTTC; D: .; J: TRBJ2-7; V: TRBV5-1; size: .
CDR3: CASSSRDYDTDTQYF; DNA: TGCGCCAGCAGCTCCCGGGACTATGACACAGATACGCAGTATTTT; D: TRBD2; J: TRBJ2-3; V: TRBV5-1; size: few
CDR3: CASSLEGELFF; DNA: TGTGCCAGCAGCTTAGAGGGGGAGCTGTTTTTT; D: .; J: TRBJ2-2; V: TRBV7-3; size: .
CDR3: CASSYDRIGNTIYF; DNA: TGTGCCAGCAGCTACGACAGGATCGGAAACACCATATATTTT; D: .; J: TRBJ1-3; V: TRBV7-2; size: few
CDR3: CASSLTSDPRNEQFF; DNA: TGTGCCAGCAGCCTTACTAGCGACCCGAGGAATGAGCAGTTCTTC; D: TRBD2; J: TRBJ2-1; V: TRBV9; size: few
CDR3: CASSEQLSYEEQYF; DNA: TGTGCCAGCAGTGAACAGCTCTCCTACGAGGAGCAGTACTTC; D: .; J: TRBJ2-7; V: TRBV6-1; size: many
CDR3: CASSLFSTGSSGNTIYF; DNA: TGTGCCAGCAGTCTTTTTTCTACAGGATCCTCTGGAAACACCATATATTTT; D: .; J: TRBJ1-3; V: TRBV7-2; size: few
CDR3: CASSLNREAYEQYF; DNA: TGTGCCAGTAGCCTAAACAGGGAAGCCTACGAGCAGTACTTC; D: .; J: TRBJ2-7; V: TRBV19; size: few
CDR3: CASSALDFYEQYF; DNA: TGTGCCAGCAGTGCCCTGGACTTCTACGAGCAGTACTTC; D: .; J: TRBJ2-7; V: TRBV6-1; size: few
CDR3: CASSYSGGDGSYEQYF; DNA: TGTGCCAGCAGTTACTCAGGGGGGGACGGCTCCTACGAGCAGTACTTC; D: .; J: TRBJ2-7; V: TRBV6-5; size: few
CDR3: CASRPSSYEQYF; DNA: TGTGCCAGCAGGCCTAGCTCCTACGAGCAGTACTTC; D: .; J: TRBJ2-7; V: TRBV5-5; size: few
CDR3: CASSEGEFYGYTF; DNA: TGTGCCAGCAGTGAAGGAGAGTTCTATGGCTACACCTTC; D: .; J: TRBJ1-2; V: TRBV25-1; size: few
CDR3: CASSLALRTDTQYF; DNA: TGTGCCAGCAGCTTAGCGCTCCGCACAGATACGCAGTATTTT; D: .; J: TRBJ2-3; V: TRBV7-2; size: .
CDR3: CASSQDRRQETQYF; DNA: TGCGCCAGCAGCCAAGATCGGCGCCAGGAGACCCAGTACTTC; D: .; J: TRBJ2-5; V: TRBV11-2; size: .
CDR3: CASSVPGSPLHF; DNA: TGTGCCAGCAGCGTACCCGGGTCACCCCTCCACTTT; D: .; J: TRBJ1-6; V: TRBV9; size: .
CDR3: CASSQSLVNEQFF; DNA: TGTGCCAGCAGCCAATCGCTAGTCAATGAGCAGTTCTTC; D: .; J: TRBJ2-1; V: TRBV5-4; size: .
CDR3: CASSQEVGSSSYNEQFF; DNA: TGTGCCAGCAGCCAAGAGGTTGGGAGTAGCTCCTACAATGAGCAGTTCTTC; D: .; J: TRBJ2-1; V: TRBV4-2; size: .
CDR3: CASSLDGGSGPNQPQHF; DNA: TGTGCCAGCAGCTTAGACGGGGGCTCAGGACCTAATCAGCCCCAGCATTTT; D: .; J: TRBJ1-5; V: TRBV7-6; size: .
CDR3: CASSQENGGGGPGANVLTF; DNA: TGCGCCAGCAGCCAAGAAAACGGTGGGGGAGGGCCTGGGGCCAACGTCCTGACTTTC; D: TRBD2; J: TRBJ2-6; V: TRBV4-3; size: few
CDR3: CASSLGRGGYEQYF; DNA: TGTGCCAGCAGCTTGGGTCGGGGAGGGTACGAGCAGTACTTC; D: TRBD2; J: TRBJ2-7; V: TRBV11-2; size: .
CDR3: CASKRPLEAEAFF; DNA: TGTGCCAGCAAACGACCTTTGGAGGCGGAGGCTTTCTTT; D: .; J: TRBJ1-1; V: TRBV27; size: few
CDR3: CATSTSGMGEQYF; DNA: TGTGCCACTTCGACTAGCGGGATGGGGGAGCAGTACTTC; D: TRBD2; J: TRBJ2-7; V: TRBV2; size: .
CDR3: CASSPRQSQETQYF; DNA: TGTGCCAGCTCACCCCGACAAAGCCAAGAGACCCAGTACTTC; D: .; J: TRBJ2-5; V: TRBV18; size: .
CDR3: CASSLAYEQYF; DNA: TGTGCCAGCAGCCTAGCCTACGAGCAGTACTTC; D: .; J: TRBJ2-7; V: TRBV5-4; size: few
CDR3: CASGDASYEQYF; DNA: TGCGCCAGCGGTGACGCATCCTACGAGCAGTACTTC; D: .; J: TRBJ2-7; V: TRBV5-1; size: .